The clone carrying this TCR beta chain was picked up one time. Its target is unknown. The sample belongs to a study of OX40 agonist ivuxolimab in advanced cancers. The sampling schedule covered blood at baseline, cycle 4 day 1, and cycle 7 day 1. Study results and caveats: At 0.1 to 3.0 mg/kg, clonal expansion of CD4+ and CD8+ blood T cells had occurred by week 6. Averaged across samples, CD8+ T cells carried more expanded clones than CD4+ did. Individuals who were partial responders at 0.1-3.0 mg/kg had clonal expansion that ranked among the lowest.

Some clones are missing from TCRdb's copy, which holds only in-frame ones; the method was immunoSEQ multiplex PCR. The sample has 41,000 or so clones; 85% are singletons. Germline V gene sequence: CDR1 MDHEN, CDR2 SYDVKM. The germline V and J ends were trimmed by 7 bases and 5 bases, with 8 bases remaining between them. The length of the CDR3 is 11 residues. This sequence joins TRBV28 and TRBJ1-1; D is unclear. The sequencing used CD4+ or CD8+ T cells sorted from blood, collected in a trial of the OX40 agonist ivuxolimab. The source is an adult with an advanced solid tumor such as melanoma, head and neck, liver or kidney cancer. CDR3 in amino acids: CASISRTEAFF. CDR3 bases: TGTGCCAGCATTTCGAGGACTGAAGCTTTCTTT.